This T cell receptor (beta chain) was observed in a study of shared clonotypes between healthy human individuals. The CDR3 is 15 residues long. Germline trimming cut 5 bases from V and 3 bases from J; bases unmatched to any gene: 4. Germline V CDR1 and CDR2: SGHRS, YFSETQ. The method was immunoSEQ multiplex PCR; TCRdb's version includes in-frame clones alone and lacks a portion of them. Seen here are millions of clones, 85% to 95% observed once, and the top ten hold 0.1% to 0.15%. With regard to this clone: The same CDR3 is also encoded by other DNA sequences in this sample.

This TCR came from a man aged 18 to 29 in good health. This rearrangement joins TRBV5-1 to TRBJ2-2; 10 bases are shared with TRBD2. The sample taken for sequencing was naive CD4+ T cells sorted from blood. Subset defined: CD45RA+ positively selected. This chain's CDR3 is CASSLAGADTGELFF. The DNA of the CDR3 is TGCGCCAGCAGTCTAGCGGGAGCAGACACCGGGGAGCTGTTTTTT.